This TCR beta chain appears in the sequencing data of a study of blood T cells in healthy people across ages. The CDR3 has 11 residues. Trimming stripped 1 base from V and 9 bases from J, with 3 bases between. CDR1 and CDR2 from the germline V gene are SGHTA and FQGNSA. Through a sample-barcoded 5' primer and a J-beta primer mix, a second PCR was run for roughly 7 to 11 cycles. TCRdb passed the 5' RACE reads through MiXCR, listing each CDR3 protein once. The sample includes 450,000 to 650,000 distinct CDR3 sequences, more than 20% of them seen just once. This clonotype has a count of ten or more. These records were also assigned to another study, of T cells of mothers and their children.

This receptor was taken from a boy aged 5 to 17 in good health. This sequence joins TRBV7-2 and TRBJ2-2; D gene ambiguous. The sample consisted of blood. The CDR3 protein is CASSLVRELFF. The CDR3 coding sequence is TGTGCCAGCAGCTTAGTGAGGGAGCTGTTTTTT.